This T cell receptor (beta chain) was captured in a study of neoadjuvant nivolumab and ipilimumab in lung cancer. Germline trimming cut 1 base from V and 5 bases from J; bases unmatched to any gene: 2. Germline CDR1 is SGDLS and CDR2 is YYNGEE. This CDR3 has 13 residues. The repertoire was sequenced with immunoSEQ multiplex PCR; TCRdb's copy has only in-frame clones and lacks some. Of 20,000 to 25,000 clones listed, approximately 81% are singletons. This specimen was peripheral blood, taken before neoadjuvant nivolumab, alone or with ipilimumab. The source of this sequence is an adult with non-small cell lung cancer. This chain joins TRBV9 and TRBJ2-5, with TRBD2 matching over 7 bases. CDR3 nucleotides: TGTGCCAGCAGCGTAAGGGACTATGAGACCCAGTACTTC. Its protein product is CASSVRDYETQYF.